These 19 T cell receptor beta chains were all obtained from the same sample, sequenced in a study of brain metastases from non-small cell lung cancer. TCRdb's copy holds only in-frame clones and misses some; the assay was immunoSEQ multiplex PCR. The sample has some 1,800 clones, 80% to 90% seen once; the top ten hold under 4%. The sequenced sample was tissue from a brain metastasis. These receptors originate from a donor at least 40 years old with non-small cell lung cancer.

The chain has TRBV25-1 and TRBJ2-4, with 7 bases matching TRBD2. The V and J ends lost 1 base and 3 bases, in that order; junction bases with no gene match: 9. Germline loops: CDR1 MGHDK, CDR2 SYGVNS. The CDR3 has 17 amino acids. CDR3 DNA sequence: TGTGCCAGCAGTGAATCTGGGGGGGGGAAGAGCAAAAACATTCAGTACTTC. Translating it yields CASSESGGGKSKNIQYF.

The J gene is TRBJ1-4, the V gene TRBV29-1; TRBD1 might be the D (5 bases). The CDR3 has 14 amino acids. The V gene's germline CDR1 is SQVTM and CDR2 ANQGSEA. V lost 7 bases to trimming and J lost 3 bases, with 15 bases between them. CDR3 in amino acids: CSAYADRSNEKLFF. CDR3 nucleotide sequence: TGCAGCGCATATGCCGACAGATCTAATGAAAAACTGTTTTTT.

The rearrangement links TRBV15 to TRBJ1-3; D gene uncertain. Trimming took 5 bases from V and 2 from J, leaving 7 bases between them. The CDR3 totals 13 residues. CDR1 LNHNV and CDR2 YYDKDF come from the germline V gene (reference sequence). The CDR3 spells CATSLTPGNTIYF. For the CDR3, the DNA is TGTGCCACCAGCCTGACACCTGGAAACACCATATATTTT.

The chain uses TRBV7-6 and TRBJ2-2; 11 nucleotides align to TRBD2. Trimming removed 3 bases from V and 4 bases from J; junction bases left unmatched: 10. The CDR3 totals 18 residues. In germline, CDR1 is SGHVS, CDR2 FNYEAQ. CDR3 in amino acids: CASSLPPSSGGFTGELFF. In DNA form, the CDR3 reads TGTGCCAGCAGCTTGCCCCCCTCTAGCGGGGGGTTCACCGGGGAGCTGTTTTTT.

The chain uses TRBV5-5 and TRBJ2-6; D gene uncertain. Germline values: CDR1 SGHKS, CDR2 YYEKEE (reference sequence). This CDR3 is 17 amino acids long. Trimming took 7 bases from V and 11 from J, leaving 28 bases between them. CDR3 coding DNA: TGTGCCAGCGACCCTGCTGTCTCGCACAAAGTCGGGCACGTCCTGACTTTC. It encodes CASDPAVSHKVGHVLTF.

The V and J genes are TRBV3-1 (or the pseudogene TRBV3-2) and TRBJ2-1, with no clear D. V lost 1 base and J lost 6, with 7 bases in between. The length of the CDR3 is 13 residues. CDR1 and CDR2 from the germline V gene are LGHDT and YNNKEL (reference sequence). The CDR3 DNA follows: TGTGCCAGCAGCCAAGTCGGCGGCAATGAGCAGTTCTTC. It is translated as CASSQVGGNEQFF.

This clone showed up just once. V gene TRBV5-1 combines with J gene TRBJ1-2; D remains unclear. V was pared by 7 bases and J by 2 bases, with 15 bases between. Germline V gene lookup returns CDR1 SGHRS and CDR2 YFSETQ. CDR3 size: 14 residues. This chain's CDR3 is CASRGSPFNYGYTF. The CDR3 DNA sequence: TGCGCCAGCCGAGGCAGCCCATTCAACTATGGCTACACCTTC.

This chain joins TRBV10-3 and TRBJ2-1; possibly TRBD1 for D (6 bases). Per the germline V gene, CDR1 is ENHRY and CDR2 is SYGVKD. The CDR3 covers 16 residues. V was trimmed by 0 bases and J by 8 bases, leaving 17 bases between them. The CDR3 region has the DNA TGTGCCATCAGTGAGTCGACAGTACAGGGCATGCATGAGCAGTTCTTC. Encoded protein: CAISESTVQGMHEQFF.

The chain joins TRBV5-5 to TRBJ1-2; maybe TRBD1 (5 bases). The V and J ends lost 0 bases and 7 bases respectively, with 22 bases between them. The CDR3 sequence is 17 residues long. CDR1 is SGHKS, CDR2 YYEKEE, per germline (reference sequence). CDR3 coding DNA: TGTGCCAGCAGCTTGGATTGGGGGAAGGGGAAACATGGTGGCTACACCTTC. It is translated as CASSLDWGKGKHGGYTF.

The chain employs TRBV7-2 and TRBJ1-6; D perhaps matches TRBD1 (6 bases). Per germline, CDR1 SGHTA and CDR2 FQGNSA. This CDR3 has 15 residues. Trimming removed 0 bases from V and 9 bases from J, with 12 bases in between. In nucleotides, the CDR3 is TGTGCCAGCAGCTTAGCGGCAGGGGACGGTTCACCCCTCCACTTT. As protein: CASSLAAGDGSPLHF.

This chain joins TRBV9 and TRBJ2-1; 7 nucleotides line up with TRBD2. From germline, CDR1 is SGDLS and CDR2 YYNGEE. The J segment lost 6 bases and the V segment lost 0 bases, leaving 6 bases of the junction unmatched. The CDR3 runs 15 residues. The CDR3 here is CASSVATGGPNEQFF. CDR3 nucleotides: TGTGCCAGCAGCGTAGCGACGGGGGGTCCCAATGAGCAGTTCTTC.

This clone was observed once. V is TRBV28 and J is TRBJ1-4; D is uncertain. CDR1 is MDHEN and CDR2 is SYDVKM in the germline V gene. The length of the CDR3 is 15 residues. Trimming pared 2 bases from V and 6 bases from J, leaving 13 bases between. In DNA, the CDR3 is TGTGCCAGCAGTTTAGTAGGGATGTTCGATGAAAAACTGTTTTTT. Translated, it gives CASSLVGMFDEKLFF.

This clone showed up just a few times. V gene TRBV25-1 combines with J gene TRBJ1-4; tentatively, D is TRBD1 (5 bases). The germline gives CDR1 MGHDK, CDR2 SYGVNS. Trimming stripped 5 bases from V and 0 bases from J, with 13 bases between. CDR3 size: 16 residues. The DNA of the CDR3 is TGTGCCAGCAGTTCAATCGACAGTTCAACTAATGAAAAACTGTTTTTT. Translating gives CASSSIDSSTNEKLFF.

The chain joins TRBV30 to TRBJ2-1; D not certain. CDR3 length: 12 amino acids. The V gene's germline CDR1 is GTSNPN and CDR2 SVGIG (reference sequence). V was cut by 2 bases and J by 4 bases, with 6 bases left in between. The CDR3 sequence is CAWSLNYNEQFF. The CDR3 bases are TGTGCCTGGAGTCTAAATTACAATGAGCAGTTCTTC.

V usage is TRBV6-2 or TRBV6-3 and J usage is TRBJ2-7; D not resolved. This CDR3 region has 12 residues. In germline, CDR1 is MNHEY, CDR2 SVGEGT. Trimming pared 3 bases from V and 5 bases from J, leaving 8 bases between. The CDR3 coding sequence is TGTGCCAGCAGTTATAGTCCTAACGAGCAGTACTTC. Amino acids: CASSYSPNEQYF.

V is TRBV4-3 and J is TRBJ1-5; 7 bases are shared with TRBD1. The length of the CDR3 is 15 residues. The junction had 8 bases not matched to a gene; V was cut back by 3 bases and J by 6 bases. In germline, CDR1 is LGHNA, CDR2 YSLEER. The CDR3 DNA sequence: TGCGCCAGCAGCCAGGTGACAGGGAGTCTTCAGCCCCAGCATTTT. It yields the protein CASSQVTGSLQPQHF.

CDR3 in DNA: TGTGCCAGCAGCCAACGCGGGGAGAGATCCGGGGAGCTGTTTTTT. Encoded protein: CASSQRGERSGELFF. The chain couples TRBV3-1 (or the pseudogene TRBV3-2) to TRBJ2-2, with a possible D match to TRBD2 (6 bases). V was pared by 2 bases and J by 6 bases, with 13 bases between. The CDR3 is 15 amino acids. The germline V gene has CDR1 LGHDT and CDR2 YNNKEL (reference sequence).

This rearrangement joins TRBV7-9 to TRBJ1-3, with D perhaps matching TRBD1 (6 bases). The V gene's germline CDR1 is SEHNR and CDR2 FQNEAQ (reference sequence). The V and J ends lost 2 bases and 7 bases respectively, with 9 bases between them. CDR3 length equals 13 residues. CDR3 coding DNA: TGTGCCAGCAGCTTATCAGGGGAGAACACCATATATTTT. Its protein is CASSLSGENTIYF.

The chain combines TRBV30 with TRBJ1-6; D gene ambiguous. Germline V gene data show CDR1 as GTSNPN and CDR2 as SVGIG (reference sequence). The CDR3 extends over 13 amino acids. Trimming took 8 bases from V and 6 from J, leaving 14 bases between them. CDR3 in amino acids: CAGSGRGNSPLHF. As DNA, the CDR3 is TGTGCCGGGTCGGGCCGCGGTAATTCACCCCTCCACTTT.